Listed here are 11 T cell receptor beta chains from one sample, sequenced in a study of T cell responses to AZD1222 COVID-19 vaccine. The table came from immunoSEQ multiplex PCR; TCRdb's copy has only in-frame clones and leaves some out. The sample holds some 140,000 clones, roughly 91% seen once. Here the sequenced sample was peripheral blood, taken 28 days after the second AZD1222 dose. The receptors come from an adult who received the AZD1222 COVID-19 vaccine.

The J gene is TRBJ1-1, the V gene TRBV6-5; D possibly corresponds to TRBD1 (5 bases). CDR1 and CDR2 from the germline V gene are MNHEY and SVGAGI. V was trimmed by 6 bases and J by 4 bases, leaving 9 bases between them. This CDR3 is 12 amino acids long. As DNA, the CDR3 is TGTGCCAGCAGAAAAGGGGCCACTGAAGCTTTCTTT. This encodes CASRKGATEAFF.

This rearrangement joins TRBV6-5 to TRBJ1-1, with D maybe TRBD1 (5 bases). Germline CDR1 reads MNHEY; CDR2 reads SVGAGI. Trimming pared 7 bases from V and 0 bases from J, leaving 15 bases between. The CDR3 has 15 amino acids. Here the CDR3 reads CASMRDGYMNTEAFF. CDR3 nucleotide sequence: TGTGCCAGCATGAGGGACGGCTACATGAACACTGAAGCTTTCTTT.

This clone was seen only once. The chain links TRBV5-5 to TRBJ2-2; a possible D gene is TRBD1 (6 bases). The V and J ends lost 0 bases and 6 bases respectively, with 9 bases between them. Germline V CDR1 and CDR2: SGHKS, YYEKEE (reference sequence). The CDR3 totals 14 residues. The CDR3 DNA sequence: TGTGCCAGCAGCTTGGATTGGGGGCCCGGGGAGCTGTTTTTT. The encoded protein is CASSLDWGPGELFF.

On this clone itself: An end of the junction does not agree with germline; a read error may underlie this. This chain joins TRBV3-1 (or the pseudogene TRBV3-2) and TRBJ2-7; 7 positions agree with TRBD1. The germline gives CDR1 LGHDT, CDR2 YNNKEL (reference sequence). This CDR3 contains 14 residues. CDR3 nucleotides: TGTGCCAGCAGCGAAGAGGGACAGAACCACGAGCAGTACTTC. Translating it yields CASSEEGQNHEQYF.

This clone was recorded only once. The junction does not match germline at one end; this may be a read error. The rearrangement links TRBV7-2 to TRBJ1-4; tentatively, D is TRBD1 (5 bases). The germline V gene encodes CDR1 SGHTA and CDR2 FQGNSA. This CDR3 comprises 13 residues. CDR3 sequence: CASSSHLTALPAF. CDR3 sequence (DNA): TGTGCCAGCAGCTCACACCTGACAGCATTACCCGCCTTT.

The rearrangement uses TRBV15 and TRBJ1-6; perhaps TRBD1 as D (5 bases). The CDR3 has 16 amino acids. V was pared by 0 bases and J by 9 bases, with 15 bases between. Germline assignment: CDR1 LNHNV and CDR2 YYDKDF (reference sequence). The CDR3 sequence is CATSRDRGEASSPLHF. CDR3 DNA sequence: TGTGCCACCAGCAGAGATCGGGGGGAGGCAAGTTCACCCCTCCACTTT.

This chain joins TRBV3-1 (or the pseudogene TRBV3-2) and TRBJ1-2, with 8 bases that match TRBD1. The CDR3 sequence is 16 residues long. V lost 1 base, J lost 3 bases, and 7 bases stayed unmatched. CDR1 LGHDT and CDR2 YNNKEL come from the germline V gene (reference sequence). The CDR3 bases are TGTGCCAGCAGCCAAGTATTGTCGACAGGGGACTATGGCTACACCTTC. Its protein is CASSQVLSTGDYGYTF.

The V and J genes are TRBV6-5 and TRBJ2-2; D uncertain. The V gene's germline CDR1 is MNHEY and CDR2 SVGAGI. CDR3 length: 14 residues. V lost 7 bases and J lost 1, with 10 bases in between. CDR3 nucleotides: TGTGCCAGCAACAGCATGGGGAACACCGGGGAGCTGTTTTTT. Translation gives CASNSMGNTGELFF.

Regarding this clone: Relative to the germline gene, one junction end is altered; a read error may explain this. The CDR3 loop is CASSYWNGELFF. CDR3 nucleotide sequence: TGTGCTAGCAGCTATTGGAACGGGGAGCTGTTTTTT. The chain is built from TRBV7-7 and TRBJ2-2; D ambiguous. Germline values: CDR1 SSHAT, CDR2 FNYEAQ (reference sequence). The CDR3 contains 12 residues.

The V and J genes are TRBV9 and TRBJ1-2; D might be TRBD1 (5 bases). The germline gives CDR1 SGDLS, CDR2 YYNGEE. V was clipped by 4 bases and J by 5 bases, with 27 bases between them. CDR3 length equals 18 residues. CDR3 nucleotide sequence: TGTGCCAGCAGCCCGATTCCTGGGGGGGTGACAGAGTTATATGGCTACACCTTC. Protein sequence: CASSPIPGGVTELYGYTF.

The chain is built from TRBV3-1 (or the pseudogene TRBV3-2) and TRBJ2-1; the D gene is possibly TRBD1 (5 bases). The germline CDR1 and CDR2 sequences are LGHDT and YNNKEL (reference sequence). This CDR3 has 14 amino acids. Trimming shortened V by 5 bases and J by 8 bases, and 16 bases separated the two germline ends. The DNA of the CDR3 is TGTGCCAGCAGCTATTTCTGGGAAGGGGATGAGCAGTTCTTC. Amino acid sequence: CASSYFWEGDEQFF.